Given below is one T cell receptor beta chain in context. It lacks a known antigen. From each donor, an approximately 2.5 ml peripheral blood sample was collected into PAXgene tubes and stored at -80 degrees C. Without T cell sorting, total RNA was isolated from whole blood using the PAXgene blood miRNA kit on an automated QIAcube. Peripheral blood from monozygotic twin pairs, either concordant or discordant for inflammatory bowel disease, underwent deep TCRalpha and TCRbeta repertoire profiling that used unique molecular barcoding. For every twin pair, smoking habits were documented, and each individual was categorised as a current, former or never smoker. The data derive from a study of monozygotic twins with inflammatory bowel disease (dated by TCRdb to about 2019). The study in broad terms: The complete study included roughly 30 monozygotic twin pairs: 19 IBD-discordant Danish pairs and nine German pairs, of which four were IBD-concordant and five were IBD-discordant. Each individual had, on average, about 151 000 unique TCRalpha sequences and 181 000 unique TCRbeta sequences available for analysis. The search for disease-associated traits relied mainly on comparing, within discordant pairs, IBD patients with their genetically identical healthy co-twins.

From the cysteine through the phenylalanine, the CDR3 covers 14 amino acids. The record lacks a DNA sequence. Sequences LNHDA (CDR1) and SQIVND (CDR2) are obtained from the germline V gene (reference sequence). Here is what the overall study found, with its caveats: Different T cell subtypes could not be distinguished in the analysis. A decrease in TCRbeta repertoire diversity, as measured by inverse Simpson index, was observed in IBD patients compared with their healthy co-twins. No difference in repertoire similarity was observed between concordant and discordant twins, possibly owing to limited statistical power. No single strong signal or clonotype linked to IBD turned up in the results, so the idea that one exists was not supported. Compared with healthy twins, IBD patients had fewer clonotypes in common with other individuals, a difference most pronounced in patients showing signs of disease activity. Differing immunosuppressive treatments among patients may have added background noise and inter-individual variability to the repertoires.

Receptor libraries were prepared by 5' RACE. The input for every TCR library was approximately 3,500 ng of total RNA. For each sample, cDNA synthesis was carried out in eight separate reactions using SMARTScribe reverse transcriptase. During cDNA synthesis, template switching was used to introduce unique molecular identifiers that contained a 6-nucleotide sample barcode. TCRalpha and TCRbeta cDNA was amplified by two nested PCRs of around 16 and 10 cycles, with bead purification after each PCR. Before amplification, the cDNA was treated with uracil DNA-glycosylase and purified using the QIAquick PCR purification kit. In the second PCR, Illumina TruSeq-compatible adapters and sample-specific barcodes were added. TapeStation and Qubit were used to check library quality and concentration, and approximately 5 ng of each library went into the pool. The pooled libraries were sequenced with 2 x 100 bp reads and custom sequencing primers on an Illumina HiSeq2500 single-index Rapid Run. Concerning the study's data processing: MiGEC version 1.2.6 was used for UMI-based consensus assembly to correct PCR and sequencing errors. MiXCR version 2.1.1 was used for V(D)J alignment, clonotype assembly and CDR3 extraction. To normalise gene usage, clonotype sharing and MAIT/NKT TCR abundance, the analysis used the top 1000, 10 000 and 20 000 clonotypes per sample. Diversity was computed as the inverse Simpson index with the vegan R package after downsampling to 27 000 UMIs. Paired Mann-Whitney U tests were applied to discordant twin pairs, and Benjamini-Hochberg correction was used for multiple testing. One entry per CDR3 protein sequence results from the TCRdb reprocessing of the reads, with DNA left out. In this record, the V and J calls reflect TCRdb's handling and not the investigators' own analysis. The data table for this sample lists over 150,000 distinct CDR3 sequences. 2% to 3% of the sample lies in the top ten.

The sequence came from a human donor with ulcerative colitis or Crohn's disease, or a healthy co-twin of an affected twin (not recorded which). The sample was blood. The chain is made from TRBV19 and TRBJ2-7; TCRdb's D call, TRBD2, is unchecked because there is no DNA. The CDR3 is CASSPGGPFYEQYF.